Within the sample, the clone carrying this T cell receptor beta chain is medium-sized. The data were taken from a study of cytomegalovirus exposure and HLA in healthy donors. The V gene end was trimmed by 8 bases and the J gene end by 7 bases; junction bases not matched to a gene: 4. The CDR3 contains 12 residues. Germline V gene data show CDR1 as SGHVS and CDR2 as FQNEAQ. With 60 Vbeta and 13 Jbeta primers, the PCR was carried out. This table comes from immunoSEQ multiplex PCR, and its TCRdb copy is limited to in-frame clones, with some not included. The sample carries roughly 150,000 clones, 84% recorded once.

The clonotype comes from a man aged 30 to 39 in good health and CMV-seronegative. V gene TRBV7-8 combines with J gene TRBJ2-1; 8 positions agree with TRBD2. Sequencing was carried out using PBMCs. CDR3 sequence: CASGLAVNEQFF. In nucleotides, the CDR3 is TGTGCCAGCGGACTAGCAGTGAATGAGCAGTTCTTC.